These T cell receptor beta chains were read from a single sample in a study of regulatory T cells in long-lasting Graves disease. TCRdb ran MiXCR on the multiplex PCR reads and lists one entry per CDR3 protein. This table holds under 400,000 distinct CDR3 sequences, roughly 17% found once. These same data were also listed under a study on T cells in Graves' hyperthyroidism and ophthalmopathy.

Specimen: peripheral blood mononuclear cells (PBMCs), collected at new diagnosis, from a patient treated with antithyroid drugs. The receptors derive from a man in his forties with Graves disease. The CDR3 runs from the conserved cysteine through the conserved F or W. The D gene is left open where the match is weak. Expanded clones get a size class; other rows say once, few or many, or leave the size out.

V	size	D	J	DNA	CDR3
TRBV3-1	NA	TRBD2	TRBJ2-5	TGTGCCAGCAGCCAAACGGCGGGAGAGGAGACCCAGTACTTC	CASSQTAGEETQYF
TRBV28	many	NA	TRBJ1-1	TGTGCCAGCAGTTTATACCAAGTCCCGAACACTGAAGCTTTCTTT	CASSLYQVPNTEAFF
TRBV9	many	NA	TRBJ2-3	TGTGCCAGCAGCGGAGGGATCACAGATACGCAGTATTTT	CASSGGITDTQYF
TRBV7-6	many	NA	TRBJ2-3	TGTGCCAGCAGTTTCGAGTGGGATACGCAGTATTTT	CASSFEWDTQYF
TRBV7-2	few	TRBD1	TRBJ1-2	TGTGCCAGCAGCTCCTATCGGGGGACAGCCGACTATGGCTACACCTTC	CASSSYRGTADYGYTF
TRBV5-5	many	TRBD1	TRBJ1-1	TGTGCCAGCAGCTCGGGACAGGGTTTCACTGAAGCTTTCTTT	CASSSGQGFTEAFF
TRBV29-1	few	NA	TRBJ2-7	TGCAGCGTTGAAGATCAAAGGGGGGCCCACGAGCAGTACTTC	CSVEDQRGAHEQYF
TRBV15	few	NA	TRBJ1-4	TGTGCCACCAGCAGAGCTATTACAGGGACTAATGAAAAACTGTTTTTT	CATSRAITGTNEKLFF
TRBV5-1	NA	NA	TRBJ2-5	TGCGCCAGCAGCCCCCTCGGATCCGGGGGAGAGACCCAGTACTTC	CASSPLGSGGETQYF
TRBV10-3	NA	TRBD2	TRBJ2-3	TGTGCCATCAGTGAGAGGCTAGCGGGGGGAGATACGCAGTATTTT	CAISERLAGGDTQYF
TRBV6-1	many	NA	TRBJ1-2	TGTGCCAGCAGTAAGGGGGATGGCTACACCTTC	CASSKGDGYTF
TRBV5-1	many	TRBD1	TRBJ2-7	TGCGCCAGCAGCTTGGCCGGGACAGGGAGGGGATACGAGCAGTACTTC	CASSLAGTGRGYEQYF
TRBV7-2	many	TRBD2	TRBJ2-1	TGTGCCAGCAGCTCCGGCGGGGGAACCTACAATGAGCAGTTCTTC	CASSSGGGTYNEQFF
TRBV7-8	many	NA	TRBJ2-6	TGTGCCAGCAGCCCCAGCAGTTTTTTTAGGGCCAACGTCCTGACTTTC	CASSPSSFFRANVLTF
TRBV2	many	TRBD1	TRBJ2-1	TGTGCCAGCAGCTTCGGTTTCGAGGGGGCAAAAGTGCATGAGCAGTTCTTC	CASSFGFEGAKVHEQFF
TRBV20-1	few	NA	TRBJ2-7	TGCAGTGCTCCGAGGGGGGGTTACGAGCAGTACTTC	CSAPRGGYEQYF
TRBV24-1	many	NA	TRBJ2-2	TGTGCCACCAGTGACCGGGGCAGACACACCGGGGAGCTGTTTTTT	CATSDRGRHTGELFF
TRBV4-2	NA	NA	TRBJ1-4	TGTGCCAGCAGCACCCAGGGACTTTATAGGGGTGAAAAACTGTTTTTT	CASSTQGLYRGEKLFF
TRBV20-1	NA	NA	TRBJ1-2	TGCAGTGCGCCTCGGAGCAGGGAGGGCTATGGCTACACCTTC	CSAPRSREGYGYTF
TRBV18	many	NA	TRBJ2-1	TGTGCCAGCAGCCCCTCGAGGAATGAGCAGTTCTTC	CASSPSRNEQFF
TRBV7-2	NA	NA	TRBJ1-2	TGTGCCAGCAGCTTGCGGACGGCTAACTATGGCTACACCTTC	CASSLRTANYGYTF
TRBV29-1	NA	TRBD2	TRBJ2-3	TGCAGCGTTGAAGTCGTCACTAGCGGGGGAGTTTTCACAGATACGCAGTATTTT	CSVEVVTSGGVFTDTQYF
TRBV18	many	NA	TRBJ1-1	TGTGCCAGCTCACCAGACAGTATGAACACTGAAGCTTTCTTT	CASSPDSMNTEAFF
TRBV10-3	NA	TRBD2	TRBJ2-3	TGTGCCATCAGTGAGTCAGCAAGCGGGGGGACTAGCACAGATACGCAGTATTTT	CAISESASGGTSTDTQYF
TRBV7-9	many	NA	TRBJ1-1	TGTGCCAGCAACGACAGAGCCTCGAATACTGAAGCTTTCTTT	CASNDRASNTEAFF
TRBV12-3/TRBV12-4	NA	NA	TRBJ2-7	TGTGCCAGCAGTTTGCAGAGCAACTACGAGCAGTACTTC	CASSLQSNYEQYF
TRBV7-3	many	TRBD2	TRBJ2-3	TGTGCCAGCAGCCCTTCGCGGGGGACCTCTAGCACAGATACGCAGTATTTT	CASSPSRGTSSTDTQYF
TRBV6-1	NA	NA	TRBJ1-1	TGTGCCAGCAATTGGGGAGGGGAGGGGACTGAAGCTTTCTTT	CASNWGGEGTEAFF
TRBV16	few	TRBD1	TRBJ2-1	TGTGCCAGCAGCCCCCTAGGGGGCAGCTCCTACAATGAGCAGTTCTTC	CASSPLGGSSYNEQFF
TRBV20-1	many	TRBD1	TRBJ1-1	TGCAGTGCTAGGGTGGACAGGGGGAGAACTGAAGCTTTCTTT	CSARVDRGRTEAFF
TRBV20-1	many	NA	TRBJ2-3	TGCAGTGCTAGGGCCCTCGGCGGGGCCCGGGCAGATACGCAGTATTTT	CSARALGGARADTQYF
TRBV18	NA	TRBD1	TRBJ1-6	TGTGCCAGCTCAACACAGGGGAATAATTCACCCCTCCACTTT	CASSTQGNNSPLHF
TRBV5-1	many	NA	TRBJ2-1	TGCGCCAGCAGACCCTCCGGGACACACAATGAGCAGTTCTTC	CASRPSGTHNEQFF
TRBV10-3	NA	NA	TRBJ1-4	TGTGCCATCAGTGGGTCGCGTGAAAAACTGTTTTTT	CAISGSREKLFF
TRBV4-2	many	TRBD2	TRBJ2-5	TGTGCCAGCAGCCTCTCTGCCCGCGGGGGGTTCCGGGAGACCCAGTACTTC	CASSLSARGGFRETQYF
TRBV2	many	NA	TRBJ1-1	TGTGCCAGCAGTTACAGGGAGAACACTGAAGCTTTCTTT	CASSYRENTEAFF
TRBV5-4	NA	NA	TRBJ2-2	TGTGCCAGCAGCATCCCGCTGACCGGGGAGCTGTTTTTT	CASSIPLTGELFF
TRBV11-2	many	NA	TRBJ2-1	TGTGCCAGCAGCTTCAGGGTCGGGTACAATGAGCAGTTCTTC	CASSFRVGYNEQFF
TRBV7-2	NA	NA	TRBJ1-1	TGTGCCAGCAGCCTGACTCCTGGGGGGCTGAACACTGAAGCTTTCTTT	CASSLTPGGLNTEAFF
TRBV18	once	TRBD1	TRBJ1-2	TGTGCCAGCTCACCCCAAACAGGGGAAAATGGCTACACCTTC	CASSPQTGENGYTF
TRBV11-3	many	NA	TRBJ2-2	TGTGCCAGCAGCCAAAATCAGGTTACCGGGGAGCTGTTTTTT	CASSQNQVTGELFF
TRBV27	many	NA	TRBJ2-1	TGTGCCAGCAGTTTAGGGCAGGGTCCCTTCCCTGGGGATGAGCAGTTCTTC	CASSLGQGPFPGDEQFF
TRBV4-2	NA	TRBD1	TRBJ2-4	TGTGCCAGCAGCCAAGATAGGGGGCTCCAAAACATTCAGTACTTC	CASSQDRGLQNIQYF
TRBV6-2/TRBV6-3	many	TRBD2	TRBJ2-7	TGTGCCAGAATAGCGGGGGGTCTGTACGAGCAGTACTTC	CARIAGGLYEQYF
TRBV2	many	NA	TRBJ1-6	TGTGCCAGCAGTGAGAGGTCGCGAGTGGGGTATAATTCACCCCTCCACTTT	CASSERSRVGYNSPLHF
TRBV27	NA	TRBD1	TRBJ1-1	TGTGCCAGCAGTCCTTCGGGACAGGGGGCCCTGATTGAAGCTTTCTTT	CASSPSGQGALIEAFF
TRBV9	few	TRBD2	TRBJ2-1	TGTGCCAGCACCAGAACCGGGACTAGCGGGGGGCCGGGGAATGAGCAGTTCTTC	CASTRTGTSGGPGNEQFF
TRBV12-5	many	TRBD1	TRBJ1-5	TGTGCTAGTGGACAGGGGACAGGGGTTCAGCCCCAGCATTTT	CASGQGTGVQPQHF
TRBV28	NA	TRBD2	TRBJ2-1	TGTGCCAGCAGTTTATGGACTAGCGGGGGGGCCAACAATGAGCAGTTCTTC	CASSLWTSGGANNEQFF
TRBV7-9	NA	NA	TRBJ2-1	TGTGCCAGCAGCTTTTTAGGTGGAACGGCATACAATGAGCAGTTCTTC	CASSFLGGTAYNEQFF